This TCR beta chain was identified during a study of blood T cell repertoires in COVID-19. As for the study in general: Acute-phase and convalescent COVID-19 samples originated in the United States, Italy and Spain. From T cells, B-cell-depleted T cells, or PBMCs came the material, which was cDNA or gDNA.

Method: immunoSEQ multiplex PCR; TCRdb's copy keeps in-frame clones and lacks some. Among around 15,000 clones, 70% to 90% were seen once, and the ten largest hold about a tenth. The TCR originated in a man aged 80 or over with acute or convalescent COVID-19. Source material: peripheral blood.

The CDR3 nucleotides are TGTGCCAGCTCACCACGAAGCGGGAGAGCTTACAATGAGCAGTTCTTC. Its protein product is CASSPRSGRAYNEQFF. V is TRBV18 and J is TRBJ2-1, with TRBD2 matching 8 bases. The CDR3 has 16 residues. V lost 1 base and J lost 4; bases outside the gene matches: 6. From germline, CDR1 is KGHSH and CDR2 LQKENI.